This T cell receptor (beta chain) appears in the sequencing data of a study of blood T cells in healthy people across ages. The CDR3 totals 13 residues. The germline CDR1 and CDR2 sequences are SQVTM and ANQGSEA. Trimming at V came to 3 bases and at J to 1 base, leaving 2 bases not matched to a gene. A J-beta primer mix and a sample-barcoded 5' primer were used in a second PCR of roughly 6 to 12 cycles. TCRdb fed the 5' RACE reads into MiXCR, producing one record per CDR3 protein. The sample has 910,000 or so distinct CDR3 sequences, roughly half seen once. This clonotype was counted a few times. This chain joins TRBV29-1 and TRBJ2-5, with 7 bases lining up with TRBD2. The sample taken for sequencing was blood. The source of this sequence is a woman aged 60 to 75 in good health. The CDR3 sequence is CSVEGGIQETQYF. The CDR3 DNA reads TGCAGCGTTGAGGGAGGGATCCAAGAGACCCAGTACTTC.